Included here is one T cell receptor beta chain sequence, with context. What antigen it recognizes has not been identified. Nothing much larger sits one base from this clone, and base qualities are not available. Cut back by 4 bases and 3 bases, the V and J ends lie 9 bases apart. The germline V gene supplies CDR1 LGHNA and CDR2 YSLEER. The cysteine opens and the phenylalanine closes a CDR3 of 13 amino acids. Only the CDR3 portion is preserved as DNA: 39 bases, with reading frame beginning at the first base. Library construction relied on the immunoSEQ multiplex PCR assay. For the multiplex PCR, a mixture combining 60 forward primers for TCR Vbeta segments and 13 reverse primers for TCR Jbeta segments was used. The CDR3 region of rearranged TCR beta genes was amplified from genomic DNA by a multiplex PCR assay. The Illumina HiSeq System was used to sequence the amplified TCR beta libraries as 87-base-pair reads. The paper's data handling went like this. In a later analysis, tens of millions of unique TCR beta chains were counted across the approximately 640 repertoires, and roughly 11 million of these chains were shared by at least two donors. Raw reads were error-corrected and collapsed into unique sequences by a nearest-neighbor algorithm in which closely related sequences were merged to remove PCR and sequencing errors. Alignment of CDR3 sequences to IMGT reference sequences was used to assign V, D and J gene segments. For a sequence to be retained, a match of at least six nucleotides was required to both a V gene segment and a J gene segment. A rearrangement was called productive if the CDR3 had no stop codons and remained in frame with V and J, and every other rearrangement was called non-productive. Following IMGT convention, CDR3 was defined as the stretch from the second conserved V-encoded cysteine up to the conserved J-encoded phenylalanine. Sequences without an unambiguous match to a single V gene segment were excluded from the earlier analysis of 500 to 700 of the donors. An earlier analysis of 500 to 700 of the donors classified V segments as functional when productive rearrangements were above 56.7% and as segregating when the standard deviation between donors was above 5%. A statistical classification framework was developed to diagnose cytomegalovirus status using the catalog of TCR beta chain sequences. In a later analysis, TCR nucleotide sequences were compared against IMGT/GENE-DB human TR gene sequences so that V and J genes could be assigned. Using the TCRdist pipeline, a later analysis assigned CDR3 sequences along with most-parsimonious VDJ recombination scenarios. A later analysis defined each TCR beta chain by its CDR3 amino acid sequence plus V-gene family, and excluded reads lacking a unique V-gene family. A later analysis removed 600 or so highly shared, low-generation-probability nucleotide sequences to deal with suspected cross-contamination and a sequencing artifact. In a later analysis, a clonal expansion index for each public chain was calculated from normalized within-repertoire ranks of inferred template counts. In a later analysis, generation probabilities were computed using a VDJ recombination model fitted to out-of-frame rearrangements, and the results were checked against IGoR. A later analysis scored TCR-TCR, TCR-HLA and TCR-CMV co-occurrence with hypergeometric tests, applying a repertoire-size bias correction to TCR pairs. In a later analysis, false discovery rates were estimated by permuting HLA or CMV assignments 20 times. In a later analysis, co-occurring TCRs were grouped using DBSCAN, and TCRdist sequence similarity was added for clustering within HLA-allele-positive subsets. Repertoires with fewer than 30,000 or more than 120,000 public chains were left out of co-occurrence clustering, as were four to six repertoires with anomalous nucleotide sharing. TCRdb limited this immuneACCESS table to in-frame rearrangements with V and J called. A share of clones is missing; checked studies link under half to unresolved V genes, and the rest is unexplained. V and J calls and clone size are as listed in that table; D and trimming were resolved from the DNA. For this sample there are 95,000 to 150,000 clones; approximately 78% appear just once. The ten largest clones represent 3.6% of the sample.

The cohort was made up of under 800 healthy bone marrow donors. All cohort members were sampled while nominally healthy, although unrecorded immune exposures were likely present. The donor was CMV seronegative and belonged to the group of 350 to 400 seronegative cohort members. A peripheral blood sample was provided by each donor, and peripheral blood mononuclear cells were used for TCR beta sequencing. The Qiagen DNeasy Blood Extraction Kit was used to extract genomic DNA from the blood cell samples. This specimen comes from a study of cytomegalovirus exposure and HLA in healthy donors (dated by TCRdb to 2016 to 2017). In the study overall: In an earlier analysis of about 560 of the donors, 250 to 350 Gb of sequence data and some 100 million unique TCR beta sequences from approximately 180 million T cells were reported. An early release covering around 630 HLA-typed donors comprised approximately 300 gigabases of sequencing data and roughly 86 million unique TCR sequences. The genetic ancestry cluster associated with self-reported Caucasian donors included about 84% of the 398 genotyped donors. The study aimed to test whether cataloging public T cell receptors could reveal signatures of past pathogen exposure. Using immunosequencing, the study profiled T cell repertoires from roughly 650 subjects and related those repertoires to cytomegalovirus serostatus. Besides the first cohort of 666 subjects, a separate validation cohort made up of 120 different subjects was used. The study combined high-throughput TCR immunosequencing, statistical association of individual TCRs with disease status, and machine learning to predict cytomegalovirus infection status. A later analysis re-examined previously published TCR beta repertoires from 610 or so donors and added high-resolution HLA genotyping to investigate patterns of TCR occurrence. Rather than using new phenotypic data, the later analysis identified candidate immune exposures from TCR beta sequences and from how often those sequences occurred across donors. An earlier analysis of nearly 600 of the donors applied high-throughput TCR beta sequencing to assess whether each TCR beta V gene segment acted as functional or pseudogenic. Donor age, sex, ethnicity and CMV serostatus were compiled together with the repertoire data. A later genetic analysis used genome-wide SNP genotypes for about 65% of the roughly 670 donors, treating that subset as a discovery cohort. Every repertoire in the discovery cohort had been generated on one and the same sequencing platform. Both class I and class II loci were covered by HLA typing, at four-digit resolution. Typing coverage differed by locus: A, B, C, DRB1 and DQB1 were typed in roughly 620-640 donors, DQA1 in about 510, DPA1 in roughly 590, and DPB1 in 400 to 480. Roughly 5 DR-DQ haplotypes were treated as single units for association and clustering because of strong linkage in the cohort. Across 398 genotyped donors of the cohort, an average of approximately 240,000 unique TCR beta nucleotide sequences per donor were sequenced, and roughly a sixth of those sequences were non-productive.

On the study overall, not on this receptor specifically: A later analysis found that HLA-associated TCR beta chains were more clonally expanded and had lower generation probabilities than equally common non-associated chains. In a later genetic analysis, a missense DCLRE1C variant was associated with V-gene and J-gene trimming of TCR beta chains, and the association was replicated in an independent cohort. According to a later analysis, most CMV-associated TCR beta chains appeared to be HLA-restricted, and the HLA associations seemed to be driven largely by CMV exposure. CMV serostatus was the only immune exposure information available for the cohort. A cluster of highly shared sequence variants was judged likely to represent a technical artifact of the sequencing pipeline. In a later analysis, TCR association rates were found to vary across HLA loci, with the most associated TCRs seen for DRB1 alleles and the fewest for HLA-C alleles. HLA typing was unavailable for some donors at each locus, so association tests used only the typed subset. In a later genetic analysis, fewer N-insertions in productive TCRs were reported among donors in an Asian-associated ancestry cluster than the roughly 700-donor mean. In this cohort, only TCR beta chains were sequenced, and detectable features were limited by the absence of alpha or paired-chain data. Because the 87-base-pair reads could not distinguish some IMGT-functional V segments, including TRBV6-2 and TRBV6-3, those segments were excluded. A later analysis associated about 17,000 TCR beta sequences with specific HLA alleles at a false discovery rate of 0.05. The presence/absence analyses assumed that sequencing depth was roughly uniform across donors, and that assumption may not be true. The study listed 150 to 200 TCR beta chains as associated with cytomegalovirus. Cytomegalovirus status was reported to be diagnosed by the classifier with high specificity and sensitivity in both the original and validation cohorts. Strong co-occurrence of HLA alleles, especially DR and DQ, made assigning TCR associations to individual alleles difficult. The authors suggested that the approach could potentially be generalized to other disease states and immunological phenotypes. The earlier analysis of a few hundred of the donors excluded approximately 15 rarely observed V segments, including chromosome 9 orphons, because counts were too low. A further reported finding was that TCR beta sequences accurately predicted the HLA-A and HLA-B alleles for most subjects in the first cohort. Linkage disequilibrium might explain the correlated functional status among segregating V segments, but an unknown experimental factor could not be ruled out. Most TCR sequences were seen in very few donors, while some public TCRs were found in many individuals. A later analysis reported that several top co-occurrence clusters appeared linked to parvovirus B19, influenza, CMV and Epstein-Barr virus. Broadly in line with IMGT annotations, most TCR beta V segments showed up in productive rearrangements about 87% or about 30% of the time in an earlier analysis of 450 to 600 of the donors. In vitro tests confirmed that a few of the cytomegalovirus-associated TCR beta chains recognize cytomegalovirus antigens.

Sample: PBMCs. The TCR was taken from a man in his forties in good health and CMV-seronegative. The rearranged segments are TRBV4-3 and TRBJ1-2; TRBD1 is a weak D gene call, 6 bases matching. Read as DNA, the sequence is TGCGCCAGCAGCCCTCAGGGGCACTATGGCTACACCTTC. Its amino acids are CASSPQGHYGYTF.